This T cell receptor beta chain was captured by sequencing in a study of T cell repertoires in cytomegalovirus infection. Study information: Carrying CMV and the relevant HLA type showed in public TCR beta signatures.

TCRdb called the reads again in MiXCR, with one record for every CDR3 protein. The repertoire holds approximately 7,700 distinct CDR3 sequences, with roughly 53% as singletons. Worth noting for this clonotype: Its antigen remains unidentified.

This CDR3 is built from 10 residues. Germline V gene data show CDR1 as MNHEY and CDR2 as SMNVEV (reference sequence). V lost 9 bases, J lost 12 bases, and 13 bases lay in between. The study, taken as a whole, reports: There were carriers of CMV plus the relevant HLA, and cumulative public TCR beta family frequency identified them. CMV-specific TCR beta clonotypes restricted by HLA-C were the ones dominating the ex vivo response.

The V and J genes are TRBV27 and TRBJ2-3, with D uncertain. The receptor was derived from a human donor in good health (CMV status not recorded). Some clones in this sample may be carry-over from other donors' samples. The source material was PBMCs, sequenced either directly or after in vitro stimulation (not recorded which). CDR3 region: CASHLETQYF. The CDR3 nucleotides are TGTGCCAGTCACTTAGAGACACAGTATTTT.